These T cell receptor beta chains were read from a single sample in a study of cytomegalovirus exposure and HLA in healthy donors. The assay was immunoSEQ multiplex PCR, and TCRdb's table has in-frame clones only and misses some. The sample table sets out 55,000 or so clones. Sequenced sample: PBMCs. These receptors originate from a woman aged 50 to 60 in good health and CMV-seropositive. The CDR3 runs from the conserved cysteine through the conserved F or W. A D gene is named only where the DNA matches it firmly.

TRBV19	TRBJ1-5	TRBD1	CASSQGAGQPQHF	TGTGCCAGTAGTCAGGGGGCTGGACAGCCCCAGCATTTT
TRBV11-2	TRBJ2-7	TRBD2	CASSLWTSGGYEQYF	TGTGCCAGCAGCCTGTGGACTAGCGGGGGGTACGAGCAGTACTTC
TRBV6-5	TRBJ2-7	TRBD1	CASLVRQGVSYEQYF	TGTGCCAGCCTCGTCAGACAGGGTGTGAGCTACGAGCAGTACTTC
TRBV30	TRBJ1-5	NA	CAWSREGGNPQPQHF	TGTGCCTGGAGTCGGGAGGGCGGAAACCCCCAGCCCCAGCATTTT
TRBV28	TRBJ2-7	TRBD2	CASSSRTSGGISYEQYF	TGTGCCAGCAGTTCTCGGACTAGCGGGGGAATCTCCTACGAGCAGTACTTC
TRBV28	TRBJ2-3	NA	CASSQGYLTDTQYF	TGTGCCAGCAGCCAGGGTTACCTCACAGATACGCAGTATTTT
TRBV5-6	TRBJ2-1	TRBD2	CASSLDGGGAQANEQFF	TGTGCCAGCAGCTTGGATGGCGGGGGGGCCCAAGCGAATGAGCAGTTCTTC
TRBV21-1	TRBJ2-5	NA	CASSSKREGEQTQYF	TGTGCCAGCAGCAGCAAGCGGGAGGGTGAACAGACCCAGTACTTC
TRBV5-1	TRBJ1-1	NA	CASSLAGNQGTEAFF	TGCGCCAGCAGCTTGGCCGGGAACCAGGGGACTGAAGCTTTCTTT
TRBV5-1	TRBJ1-3	TRBD1	CASSLGDRGISGNTIYF	TGCGCCAGCAGCTTGGGGGACAGGGGGATCTCTGGAAACACCATATATTTT
TRBV2	TRBJ1-4	TRBD1	CASSLRGLFATNEKLFF	TGTGCCAGCAGTCTCAGGGGGCTCTTTGCAACTAATGAAAAACTGTTTTTT
TRBV6-5	TRBJ1-1	NA	CASSYVQGTEAFF	TGTGCCAGCAGTTACGTACAGGGAACTGAAGCTTTCTTT
TRBV5-6	TRBJ1-4	TRBD1	CASSLGTDWGKLFF	TGTGCCAGCAGCCTTGGGACAGACTGGGGAAAACTGTTTTTT
TRBV5-1	TRBJ1-2	NA	CASSLGRTTIGYTF	TGCGCCAGCAGCCTGGGACGGACGACTATTGGCTACACCTTC
TRBV10-3	TRBJ2-3	TRBD2	CAISGLGAMDTQYF	TGTGCCATCAGCGGACTAGGGGCTATGGATACGCAGTATTTT
TRBV28	TRBJ2-7	TRBD2	CASSLLGAWTSGSYEQYF	TGTGCCAGCAGTCTCCTTGGGGCATGGACTAGCGGCTCCTACGAGCAGTACTTC
TRBV28	TRBJ1-3	NA	CASSSLRTAGNTIYF	TGTGCCAGCAGTTCCCTCAGGACTGCGGGAAACACCATATATTTT
TRBV2	TRBJ1-2	NA	CASSEQGSTYGYTF	TGTGCCAGCAGTGAACAGGGGAGTACCTATGGCTACACCTTC
TRBV4-1	TRBJ1-3	NA	CASSHQSLSGNTIYF	TGCGCCAGCAGCCATCAGTCGCTCTCTGGAAACACCATATATTTT
TRBV5-1	TRBJ2-7	TRBD1	CASSPTGDTYEQYF	TGCGCCAGCAGCCCGACAGGGGACACCTACGAGCAGTACTTC
TRBV28	TRBJ1-1	TRBD1	CASSLGQGKAFF	TGTGCCAGCAGTCTGGGACAGGGGAAAGCTTTCTTT
TRBV28	TRBJ2-2	NA	CASSGGGGLNSGELFF	TGTGCCAGCAGTGGGGGTGGAGGGTTGAACTCCGGGGAGCTGTTTTTT
TRBV15	TRBJ2-7	TRBD2	CATSVRTSGGAQYF	TGTGCCACCAGCGTGCGGACTAGCGGGGGGGCTCAGTACTTC
TRBV29-1	TRBJ1-2	TRBD1	CSVVLQGNYGYTF	TGCAGCGTTGTCCTACAGGGGAACTATGGCTACACCTTC
TRBV4-1	TRBJ1-3	NA	CASSQVSGLSGNTIYF	TGCGCCAGCAGCCAAGTATCTGGACTCTCTGGAAACACCATATATTTT